These 3 T cell receptor beta chains share one sample of origin, sequenced in a study of blood T cell repertoires in COVID-19. Clones were sequenced by immunoSEQ multiplex PCR, and TCRdb holds only the in-frame ones, with some missing. This table has some 300,000 clones, 90% appearing once. What was sequenced was peripheral blood. The origin of the receptors is a woman aged 40 to 50 with COVID-19, enrolled during active disease.

The chain recombines TRBV13 with TRBJ1-2; the D gene is possibly TRBD1 (5 bases). The CDR3 loop spans 12 amino acids. V shed 5 bases and J shed 5 bases, with 9 bases lying between them. The germline gives CDR1 PRHDT, CDR2 FYEKMQ (reference sequence). The CDR3 DNA sequence: TGTGCCAGCAGCGTAGCAGGGTATGGCTACACCTTC. It yields the protein CASSVAGYGYTF.

The DNA of the CDR3 is TGTGCCAGCAGTTACTCCTCCAACGGTGATACGCAGTATTTT. As protein: CASSYSSNGDTQYF. The genes are TRBV6-5 and TRBJ2-3; D not certain. Between the trimmed V and J ends, which lost 0 bases and 6 bases, there was a span of 10 bases. The CDR3 sequence is 14 residues long. Germline assignment: CDR1 MNHEY and CDR2 SVGAGI.

This chain uses TRBV27 with TRBJ1-1; D not certain. The CDR3 spans 13 residues. The V gene's germline CDR1 is MNHEY and CDR2 SMNVEV (reference sequence). V lost 5 bases and J lost 1, with 8 bases in between. The CDR3 sequence: CASSRRENTEAFF. The DNA for the CDR3 is TGTGCCAGCAGTAGGAGGGAGAACACTGAAGCTTTCTTT.